This T cell receptor (beta chain) was recovered during a study of vaccination and CD4 T cells after COVID-19. Regarding the study as a whole: Convalescent patients showed a median approximately 84% of reactive clones that were seen only post-vaccination.

An Oncomine TCR Beta short-read assay was used to sequence the DNA from cultured CD4+ T cells. From the PCR reads, TCRdb called clonotypes with MiXCR, one entry per CDR3 protein. The sample holds about 4,400 distinct CDR3 sequences, 37% seen once. Germline CDR1 is MNHEY and CDR2 is SVGEGT. CDR3 length equals 17 residues. Germline trimming cut 4 bases from V and 9 bases from J; bases unmatched to any gene: 13. Concerning this clonotype itself: Its antigen is currently unknown.

The treatment was: roughly 10-day PBMC culture with coronavirus spike peptide pools or control peptides (ViraFEST assay). About 1.8 million PBMCs went into each well for culture with approximately 9.4 IU/ml IL-2 and 7.5 to 10 ug/ml peptide pools. The material was CD4+ T cells from blood, cultured in vitro, obtained after SARS-CoV-2 vaccination. The origin of this receptor is a human donor who had recovered from COVID-19. The chain recombines TRBV6-2 or TRBV6-3 with TRBJ2-1; 12 nucleotides agree with TRBD2. The CDR3 here is CASSFRTSGVALGEQFF. In DNA, the CDR3 is TGTGCCAGCAGTTTCCGGACTAGCGGGGTTGCCCTTGGTGAGCAGTTCTTC.